This TCR beta chain was sequenced for a study of cytomegalovirus exposure and HLA in healthy donors. Notes on the study in general: A missense variant in DCLRE1C was later tied to TCR beta V- and J-gene trimming. Presence/absence analyses took donor sequencing depth as roughly uniform.

A remark on this clone: Its matching antigen is unknown.

CDR1 SGHDT and CDR2 YYEEEE come from the germline V gene. V dropped 3 bases and J dropped 2 bases, with 15 bases sitting between them. This CDR3 contains 16 residues. Participants comprised healthy donors of bone marrow. Primers included in the PCR were 60 Vbeta and 13 Jbeta primers. Repertoires were generated with immunoSEQ multiplex PCR, while TCRdb's copy carries only in-frame clones and drops some. This sample has roughly 99,000 clones; roughly three quarters occur once, and the top ten carry about 3.8%. The clonotype was recovered from a woman in her thirties or forties in good health and CMV-seronegative. The rearrangement joins TRBV5-6 to TRBJ2-4; perhaps TRBD1 as D (7 bases). Material for sequencing was PBMCs. The CDR3 here is CASSYVEGASKNIQYF. CDR3 DNA sequence: TGTGCCAGCAGCTACGTGGAGGGGGCATCCAAAAACATTCAGTACTTC.